This TCR beta chain appears in the sequencing data of a study of OX40 agonist ivuxolimab in advanced cancers. Germline assignment: CDR1 SGHRS and CDR2 YFSETQ. The CDR3 has 17 residues. After removal of 0 bases from V and 4 bases from J, the junction contained 8 bases not matched to a gene. Data came from immunoSEQ multiplex PCR; TCRdb stores just in-frame clones and leaves some out. The sample holds fewer than 16,000 clones, over 65% seen once. The sequence was collected from an adult with an advanced solid tumor such as melanoma, head and neck, liver or kidney cancer. Sequencing was performed on CD4+ or CD8+ T cells sorted from blood, taken in a trial of the OX40 agonist ivuxolimab. V gene TRBV5-1 combines with J gene TRBJ2-1; 9 bases are shared with TRBD1. The CDR3 DNA is TGCGCCAGCAGCTTGGAAACAGGGGGCCAAAAATACAATGAGCAGTTCTTC. As protein: CASSLETGGQKYNEQFF.